This T cell receptor beta chain originates from a study of blood T cell repertoires in COVID-19. Across the study: From T cells, B-cell-depleted T cells, or PBMCs came the material, which was cDNA or gDNA.

Per the study methods: Researchers report that nucleated cell counts were estimated from reference gene primer amplification. Measured with immunoSEQ multiplex PCR; TCRdb has only the in-frame clones, and not every one. That table is the source of V, J and clone size, and D and trimming were worked out from the DNA. Altogether approximately 460,000 clones are present, approximately 89% being singletons, with the ten largest covering roughly 0.92%. Germline CDR1 is SGHAT and CDR2 is FQNNGV. This CDR3 contains 15 residues. Between the trimmed V and J ends, which lost 2 bases and 2 bases, there was a span of 12 bases.

This clonotype was sampled from a young man with COVID-19, enrolled during active disease. The sequenced sample was peripheral blood. The J gene is TRBJ1-1, the V gene TRBV11-2, with TRBD1 as a possible D gene (6 bases). The CDR3 DNA is TGTGCCAGCAGCTTATCCCCGGACAGAAACACTGAAGCTTTCTTT. It codes for CASSLSPDRNTEAFF.